The T cell receptor beta chain under discussion was sequenced for a study of Ad26.COV2.S vaccination and SARS-CoV-2 variants. Study observations and caveats: Participants given vaccine showed non-spike TCR breadth similar to that of placebo recipients.

Indicated treatment: around 19 received Ad26.COV2.S at low or high dose, single or two shots; 5 received placebo; per-sample allocation not given. Collection of samples fell on day 63 after the first vaccine or placebo injection. The individual, an adult aged 18-55 years, was a donor in Boston. Germline V gene data show CDR1 as SGHRS and CDR2 as YFSETQ. V was pared by 0 bases and J by 2 bases, with 9 bases between. The CDR3 is 14 residues long. A few counts support this clone. The antigen remains unidentified. TCRdb keeps only in-frame clones here, not all; method: immunoSEQ multiplex PCR. In the table there are some 390,000 clones, around 85% of which are singletons.

This sequence originates from a person between 18 and 60 years old who received the Ad26.COV2.S COVID-19 vaccine or a placebo. Sequenced material: peripheral blood, taken in a trial of Ad26.COV2.S vaccine versus placebo. V and J are TRBV5-1 and TRBJ2-7; D unresolved. The CDR3 nucleotides read TGCGCCAGCAGCTTGGACAGCGCTACCTACGAGCAGTACTTC. Residues: CASSLDSATYEQYF. The whole variable domain, filled in from reference TRBV5-1 and TRBJ2-7, reads KAGVTQTPRYLIKTRGQQVTLSCSPISGHRSVSWYQQTPGQGLQFLFEYFSETQRNKGNFPGRFSGRQFSNSRSEMNVSTLELGDSALYLCASSLDSATYEQYFGPGTRLTVT.